Presented here are 18 T cell receptor beta chains from one specimen sequenced in a study of tumor-infiltrating lymphocytes in primary liver carcinoma. Production of TCR beta cDNA used roughly 500 ng total RNA together with a constant-region primer. A slightly modified ARM-PCR protocol with three nested multiplex PCR rounds produced these TCR beta libraries. Each of the first two PCR rounds ran approximately 11 cycles with TRBV1-TRBV30 forward and C-beta reverse primers. MiXCR, run by TCRdb on the multiplex PCR reads, gives a single entry per CDR3 protein. In the table there are roughly 120,000 distinct CDR3 sequences, around 62% of which are singletons. Unsorted bulk tissue of roughly 18-32 mg yielded co-extracted RNA and DNA. The sequenced sample was liver tumor tissue from sampling region 1. Subset of the sample: tumor region T1, superior pole. The receptors originated from an older woman with primary liver carcinoma and hepatitis B virus infection.

This clonotype was picked up a small number of times. The genes are TRBV28 and TRBJ2-5; no firm D call. This CDR3 has 11 amino acids. Germline V CDR1 and CDR2: MDHEN, SYDVKM. Trimming took off 3 bases at V and 9 bases at J, with 8 bases between the two ends. CDR3 protein: CASSLRRAQYF. CDR3 DNA: TGTGCCAGCAGTTTGAGAAGGGCCCAGTACTTC.

As to this clonotype: One end of the junction is discordant with germline, which a read error may explain. CDR3 DNA sequence: TGTGCCAGCAGATCGCTAGCGGGAGTCTACAATGGGCAGTTCTTC. Amino acids: CASRSLAGVYNGQFF. The chain is built from TRBV12-3 or TRBV12-4 and TRBJ2-1, with 10 bases matching TRBD2. This CDR3 region has 15 residues.

This clonotype showed up just once. At one end, the junction sequence differs from germline, possibly due to a read error. This chain links TRBV11-3 with TRBJ2-4; D possibly matches TRBD1 or TRBD2 (5 bases each). CDR1 and CDR2 from the germline V gene are SGHNT and YENEEA. The CDR3 runs to 15 residues. This CDR3 is CASSFEGTRQNNQYF. The DNA for the CDR3 is TGTGCCAGCAGCTTCGAGGGGACCCGCCAAAACAATCAGTATTTC.

Points on this clonotype: This may be a read error: a much more frequent sequence differs by one nucleotide. The chain uses TRBV7-9 and TRBJ1-1; D gene uncertain. CDR1 and CDR2 from the germline V gene are SEHNR and FQNEAQ (reference sequence). This CDR3 region has 12 residues. CDR3 bases: TGTGTCAGCAGCTTAATGAACACTGAAGCTTTCTTT. Amino acid sequence: CVSSLMNTEAFF. Using reference TRBV7-9 and TRBJ1-1 for the parts outside the CDR3, the full variable domain is DTGVSQNPRHKITKRGQNVTFRCDPISEHNRLYWYRQTLGQGPEFLTYFQNEAQLEKSRLLSDRFSAERPKGSFSTLEIQRTEQGDSAMYLCVSSLMNTEAFFGQGTRLTVV.

The table lists this clonotype with many counts. This chain uses TRBV28 with TRBJ2-7, with D hard to call. Germline V lookup: CDR1 MDHEN, CDR2 SYDVKM. CDR3 length equals 13 residues. V lost 3 bases to trimming and J lost 1 base, with 7 bases between them. This CDR3 reads CASSLASSYEQYF. CDR3 sequence (DNA): TGTGCCAGCAGTTTGGCTAGTTCCTACGAGCAGTACTTC.

This sequence joins TRBV28 and TRBJ2-7, with a possible D match to TRBD2 (6 bases). V was cut by 5 bases and J by 6 bases, with 17 bases left in between. The germline CDR1 and CDR2 sequences are MDHEN and SYDVKM. This CDR3 is 14 amino acids long. The chain's CDR3 is CASSRTIGGSEQYF. In DNA form, the CDR3 reads TGTGCCAGCAGTCGGACTATAGGAGGCTCCGAGCAGTACTTC.

This clonotype occurred many times. The V call is TRBV11-3, the J call TRBJ2-1, with D perhaps assigned TRBD1 or TRBD2 (6 bases each). The CDR3 runs 18 residues. Between the trimmed V and J ends, which lost 1 base and 6 bases, there was a span of 22 bases. CDR1 is SGHNT, CDR2 YENEEA, per germline. The CDR3 nucleotides read TGTGCCAGCAGCTTAGGGGGGGCTAGGGGGGTCTTGGGCAATGAGCAGTTCTTC. Translation gives CASSLGGARGVLGNEQFF. Full variable domain (remainder filled in from reference TRBV11-3 and TRBJ2-1): EAGVVQSPRYKIIEKKQPVAFWCNPISGHNTLYWYLQNLGQGPELLIRYENEEAVDDSQLPKDRFSAERLKGVDSTLKIQPAELGDSAVYLCASSLGGARGVLGNEQFFGPGTRLTVL.

Remarks on this clonotype: One end of the junction is discordant with germline, which a read error may explain. The V and J genes are TRBV11-1 and TRBJ1-6; D unclear. Per germline, CDR1 SGHAT and CDR2 FQDESV (reference sequence). CDR3 length: 13 residues. The CDR3 is CASSLFPASPPHF. CDR3 in DNA: TGTGCCAGCAGCCTCTTCCCGGCTTCGCCCCCCCACTTT.

This clonotype appeared once. The rearrangement joins TRBV11-1 to TRBJ2-5; 7 bases match TRBD1. There are 17 residues in the CDR3. Germline V gene data show CDR1 as SGHAT and CDR2 as FQDESV (reference sequence). After removal of 5 bases from V and 11 bases from J, the junction contained 23 bases not matched to a gene. The CDR3 sequence is CASSPRLGTAIQVTQYF. The CDR3 DNA sequence: TGTGCCAGCAGCCCACGGCTCGGGACAGCGATCCAAGTGACTCAGTACTTC.

There are many counts of this clonotype. The V and J genes are TRBV5-4 and TRBJ2-7, with 10 bases matching TRBD1. CDR3 size: 16 residues. V gave up 2 bases and J gave up 5 bases; unmatched junction bases: 10. Per germline, CDR1 SGHNT and CDR2 YYREEE (reference sequence). CDR3 nucleotides: TGTGCCAGCAGCTTACCCGGGACAGGGGTAAGCAACGAGCAGTACTTC. The encoded protein is CASSLPGTGVSNEQYF.

This clonotype was detected only once. Without the conserved terminal phenylalanine or tryptophan, this CDR3 likely stems from a read error. The rearrangement uses TRBV7-8 and TRBJ2-1; no definite D call. The CDR3 totals 14 residues. Looked up from germline, CDR1 is SGHVS and CDR2 is FQNEAQ. V lost 2 bases and J lost 7, with 12 bases in between. The CDR3 DNA reads TGTGCCAGCAGCTTAAGGGAAGGAGAAAATGAGCAGTTCTTA. It codes for CASSLREGENEQFL.

The genes are TRBV6-4 and TRBJ2-1; a possible D gene is TRBD1 (6 bases). Trimming left V 3 bases short and J 0 bases short, with 9 bases between. The CDR3 is made up of 15 amino acids. Germline loops: CDR1 MRHNA, CDR2 SNTAGT. The CDR3 DNA sequence: TGTGCCAGCAGTGATCCAGGGGTCTCCTACAATGAGCAGTTCTTC. It yields the protein CASSDPGVSYNEQFF.

The chain links TRBV30 to TRBJ1-1; D is uncertain. V was clipped by 5 bases and J by 3 bases, with 7 bases between them. This CDR3 is built from 11 residues. Germline values: CDR1 GTSNPN, CDR2 SVGIG (reference sequence). CDR3 residues: CAWVQYTEAFF. The CDR3 nucleotides read TGTGCCTGGGTGCAGTACACTGAAGCTTTCTTT.

The V call is TRBV28, the J call TRBJ1-5; possible D gene TRBD1, 5 bases. V lost 3 bases and J 7 bases, leaving 19 bases between the germline ends. The CDR3 covers 16 residues. Germline CDR1 and CDR2: MDHEN and SYDVKM. CDR3 protein: CASSFNRETWDQPQHF. The CDR3 region has the DNA TGTGCCAGCAGTTTCAACCGGGAAACATGGGACCAGCCCCAGCATTTT.

Relative to its sample, this clonotype is large (0.1 to 1%). The chain uses TRBV11-2 and TRBJ2-1; D unclear. V lost 3 bases and J 0 bases, leaving 15 bases between the germline ends. The length of the CDR3 is 17 residues. Germline CDR1 and CDR2: SGHAT and FQNNGV. As DNA, the CDR3 is TGTGCCAGCAGCTTTACCCCACTGAGGAGCTCCTACAATGAGCAGTTCTTC. Translating gives CASSFTPLRSSYNEQFF.

The chain is built from TRBV10-3 and TRBJ2-1; 13 positions agree with TRBD2. The CDR3 runs 15 residues. CDR1 is ENHRY and CDR2 is SYGVKD in the germline V gene. V lost 5 bases and J lost 5; bases outside the gene matches: 3. CDR3 sequence reads: CAISTSGRDNNEQFF. In DNA form, the CDR3 reads TGTGCCATCAGTACTAGCGGGAGGGATAACAATGAGCAGTTCTTC.

A remark on this clonotype: The junction does not match germline at one end; this may be a read error. This chain uses TRBV5-1 with TRBJ2-6; 7 bases match TRBD1. The CDR3 extends over 14 amino acids. Germline CDR1 and CDR2: SGHRS and YFSETQ. The chain's CDR3 is CASSRGDRVHVLTF. In DNA form, the CDR3 reads TGCGCCAGCAGCCGAGGGGACAGAGTACACGTCCTGACCTTC.

As to this clonotype: One junction end does not reproduce the germline sequence, and a read error may be involved. The genes are TRBV4-1 and TRBJ2-6; 7 bases align to TRBD2. Germline V gene sequence: CDR1 MGHRA, CDR2 YSYEKL. The CDR3 has 19 amino acids. The CDR3 DNA is TGCGCTAGCAGCCAAGTGGGGCTAGCGGACCCCTCTGGGGCCAAAGTCCTGACTTTC. Protein: CASSQVGLADPSGAKVLTF.